The clone carrying this T cell receptor beta chain was picked up many times. Its antigen is not identified. These data are taken from a study of T-cell reconstitution after alpha-beta-depleted transplantation in children. Points from the study as a whole: The study reportedly traced alpha-beta T cells about two months after transplant to several hundred expanded graft clones.

V lost 2 bases, J lost 0 bases, and 6 bases lay in between. Germline lookup yields CDR1 SGHTA and CDR2 FQGTGA. The length of the CDR3 is 14 residues. Using unique molecular identifiers, the investigators prepared the TCRbeta library. TCRdb re-derived calls from the PCR reads in MiXCR, one entry per CDR3 protein. The sample carries nearly 350,000 distinct CDR3 sequences, roughly 17% recorded once. V is TRBV7-3 and J is TRBJ2-3; D is unresolved. The TCR originated in a male patient aged 2-15 years who had a stem cell transplant for acute lymphoblastic leukemia, so the T cells may come from the graft donor. Sequencing was performed on PBMCs, mostly from graft donor cells, taken 360 days after TCRalphabeta/CD19-depleted stem cell transplant. The CDR3 DNA reads TGTGCCAGCAGCTTATGGGGAAGCACAGATACGCAGTATTTT. It is translated as CASSLWGSTDTQYF. Full variable domain (outside the CDR3, taken from reference TRBV7-3 and TRBJ2-3): GAGVSQTPSNKVTEKGKYVELRCDPISGHTALYWYRQSLGQGPEFLIYFQGTGAADDSGLPNDRFFAVRPEGSVSTLKIQRTERGDSAVYLCASSLWGSTDTQYFGPGTRLTVL.